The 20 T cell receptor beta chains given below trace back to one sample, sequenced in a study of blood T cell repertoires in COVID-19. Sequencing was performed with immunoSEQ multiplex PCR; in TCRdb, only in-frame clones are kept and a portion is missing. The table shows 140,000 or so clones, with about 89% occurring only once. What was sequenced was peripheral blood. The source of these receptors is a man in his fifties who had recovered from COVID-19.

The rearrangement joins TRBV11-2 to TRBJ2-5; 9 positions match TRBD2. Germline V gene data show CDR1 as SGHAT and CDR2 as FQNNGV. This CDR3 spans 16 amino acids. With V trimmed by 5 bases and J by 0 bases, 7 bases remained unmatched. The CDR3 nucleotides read TGTGCCAGCAGCCCACAGCGGGGGGTTAACCAAGAGACCCAGTACTTC. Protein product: CASSPQRGVNQETQYF.

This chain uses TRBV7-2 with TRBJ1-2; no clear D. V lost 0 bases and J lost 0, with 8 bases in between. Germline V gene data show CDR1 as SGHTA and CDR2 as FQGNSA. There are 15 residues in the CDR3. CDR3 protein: CASSLAAGTNYGYTF. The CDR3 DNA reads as TGTGCCAGCAGCTTAGCGGCAGGAACTAACTATGGCTACACCTTC.

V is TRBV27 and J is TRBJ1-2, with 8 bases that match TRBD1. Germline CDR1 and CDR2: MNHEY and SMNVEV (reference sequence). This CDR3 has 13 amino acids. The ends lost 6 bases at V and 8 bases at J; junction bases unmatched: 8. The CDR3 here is CASSWDRRSGYTF. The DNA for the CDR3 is TGTGCCAGCAGCTGGGACAGGAGGTCCGGCTACACCTTC.

In DNA form, the CDR3 reads TGTGCCAGCAGTGCAGCGGGGGCTTTTCTTTACGAGCAGTACTTC. Encoded protein: CASSAAGAFLYEQYF. The gene calls are TRBV6-2 or TRBV6-3 and TRBJ2-7; TRBD2 matches 8 bases. Germline V gene lookup returns CDR1 MNHEY and CDR2 SVGEGT. CDR3 length: 15 amino acids. Trimming removed 5 bases from V and 4 bases from J; junction bases left unmatched: 10.

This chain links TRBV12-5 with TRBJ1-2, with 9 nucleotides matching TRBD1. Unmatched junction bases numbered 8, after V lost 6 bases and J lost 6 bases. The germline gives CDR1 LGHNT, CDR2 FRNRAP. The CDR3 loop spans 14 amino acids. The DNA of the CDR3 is TGTGCTAGTGGCCGCCGGGACAGGGAGGATGGCTACACCTTC. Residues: CASGRRDREDGYTF.

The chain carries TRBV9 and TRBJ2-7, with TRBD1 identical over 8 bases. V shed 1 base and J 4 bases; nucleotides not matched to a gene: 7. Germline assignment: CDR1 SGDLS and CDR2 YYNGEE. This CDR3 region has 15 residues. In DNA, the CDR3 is TGTGCCAGCAGCGTAAGCTGGACAGGGAGTTACGAGCAGTACTTC. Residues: CASSVSWTGSYEQYF.

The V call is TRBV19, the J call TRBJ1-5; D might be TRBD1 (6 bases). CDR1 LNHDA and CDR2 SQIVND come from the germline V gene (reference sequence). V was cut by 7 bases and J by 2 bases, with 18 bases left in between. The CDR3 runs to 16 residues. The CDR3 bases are TGTGCCAGTACCCGGGACAATCGCGGAGGCAATCAGCCCCAGCATTTT. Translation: CASTRDNRGGNQPQHF.

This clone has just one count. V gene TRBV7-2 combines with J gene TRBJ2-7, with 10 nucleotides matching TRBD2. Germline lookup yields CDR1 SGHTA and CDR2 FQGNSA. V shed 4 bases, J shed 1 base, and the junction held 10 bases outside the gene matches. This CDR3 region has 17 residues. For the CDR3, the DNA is TGTGCCAGCAGCTCACGACTAGCGGGTGGTCTTTCCTACGAGCAGTACTTC. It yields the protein CASSSRLAGGLSYEQYF.

CDR3 in DNA: TGTGCCAGCAGCCCCGGGACTAGCGGGGGTAGCTCCTACAATGAGCAGTTCTTC. Translated, it gives CASSPGTSGGSSYNEQFF. This chain links TRBV7-9 with TRBJ2-1, with 14 bases lining up with TRBD2. V lost 5 bases to trimming and J lost 0 bases; unmatched junction nucleotides: 6. Germline CDR1 and CDR2: SEHNR and FQNEAQ (reference sequence). This CDR3 has 18 residues.

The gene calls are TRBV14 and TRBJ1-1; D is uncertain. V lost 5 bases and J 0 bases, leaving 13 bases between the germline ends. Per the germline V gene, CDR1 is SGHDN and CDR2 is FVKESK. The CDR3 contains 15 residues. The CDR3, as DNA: TGTGCCAGCAGCACGCACCGATCTATGAACACTGAAGCTTTCTTT. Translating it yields CASSTHRSMNTEAFF.

This CDR3 reads CASSLAFGAGDGSGANVLTF. In nucleotides, the CDR3 is TGCGCCAGCAGCTTGGCGTTCGGGGCAGGGGACGGCTCTGGGGCCAACGTCCTGACTTTC. This chain joins TRBV5-1 and TRBJ2-6; maybe TRBD1 (6 bases). V was trimmed by 0 bases and J by 0 bases, leaving 19 bases between them. CDR3 length: 20 amino acids. The V gene's germline CDR1 is SGHRS and CDR2 YFSETQ. Variable domain in full (rest from reference TRBV5-1 and TRBJ2-6): KAGVTQTPRYLIKTRGQQVTLSCSPISGHRSVSWYQQTPGQGLQFLFEYFSETQRNKGNFPGRFSGRQFSNSRSEMNVSTLELGDSALYLCASSLAFGAGDGSGANVLTFGAGSRLTVL.

Here the CDR3 DNA reads TGTGCCAGCAGCTTCGTTAGTTTAGCAGAGACCCAGTACTTC. Translation gives CASSFVSLAETQYF. The chain links TRBV13 to TRBJ2-5; D not certain. The CDR3 extends over 14 amino acids. In germline, CDR1 is PRHDT, CDR2 FYEKMQ (reference sequence). V gave up 3 bases and J gave up 4 bases, with 12 bases separating them.

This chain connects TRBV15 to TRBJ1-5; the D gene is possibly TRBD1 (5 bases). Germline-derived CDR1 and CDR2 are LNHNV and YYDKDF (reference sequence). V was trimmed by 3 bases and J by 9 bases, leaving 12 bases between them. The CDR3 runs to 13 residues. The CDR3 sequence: CATSRVGPLPQHF. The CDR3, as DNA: TGTGCCACCAGCAGGGTGGGGCCATTGCCCCAGCATTTT. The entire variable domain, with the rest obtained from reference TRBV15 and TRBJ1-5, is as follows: DAMVIQNPRYQVTQFGKPVTLSCSQTLNHNVMYWYQQKSSQAPKLLFHYYDKDFNNEADTPDNFQSRRPNTSFCFLDIRSPGLGDTAMYLCATSRVGPLPQHFGDGTRLSIL.

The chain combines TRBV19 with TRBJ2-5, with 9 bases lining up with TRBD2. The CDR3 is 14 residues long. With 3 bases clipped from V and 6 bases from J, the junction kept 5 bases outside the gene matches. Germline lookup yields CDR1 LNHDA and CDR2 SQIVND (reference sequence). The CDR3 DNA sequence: TGTGCCAGTAGTATGGGCGGGGGGGCGCAGACCCAGTACTTC. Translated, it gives CASSMGGGAQTQYF.

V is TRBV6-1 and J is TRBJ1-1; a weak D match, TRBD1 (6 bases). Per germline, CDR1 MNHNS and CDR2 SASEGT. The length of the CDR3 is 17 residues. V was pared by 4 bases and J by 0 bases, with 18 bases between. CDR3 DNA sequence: TGTGCCAGCAGTGCGAGGGGGGCGGGGGCTCTGAACACTGAAGCTTTCTTT. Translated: CASSARGAGALNTEAFF.

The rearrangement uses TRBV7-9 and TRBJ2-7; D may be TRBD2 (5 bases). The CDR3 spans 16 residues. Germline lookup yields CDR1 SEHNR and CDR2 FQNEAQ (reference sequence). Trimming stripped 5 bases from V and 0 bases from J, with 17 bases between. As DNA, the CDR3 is TGTGCCAGCAGCATCAACCCCTATGGGAGCTCCTACGAGCAGTACTTC. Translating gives CASSINPYGSSYEQYF.

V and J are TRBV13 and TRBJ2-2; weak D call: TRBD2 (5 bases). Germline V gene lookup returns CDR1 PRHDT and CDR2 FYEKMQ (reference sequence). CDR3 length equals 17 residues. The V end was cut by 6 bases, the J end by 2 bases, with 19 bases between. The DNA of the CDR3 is TGTGCCAGCAGACGCCTACTGGACTTTCTAAACACCGGGGAGCTGTTTTTT. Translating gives CASRRLLDFLNTGELFF.

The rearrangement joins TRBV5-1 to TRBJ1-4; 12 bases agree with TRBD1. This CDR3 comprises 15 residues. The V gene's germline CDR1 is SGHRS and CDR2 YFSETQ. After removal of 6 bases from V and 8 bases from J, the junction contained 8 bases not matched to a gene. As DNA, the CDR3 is TGCGCCAGCACCATAGGGACAGGGGGCCGGGAAAAACTGTTTTTT. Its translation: CASTIGTGGREKLFF.

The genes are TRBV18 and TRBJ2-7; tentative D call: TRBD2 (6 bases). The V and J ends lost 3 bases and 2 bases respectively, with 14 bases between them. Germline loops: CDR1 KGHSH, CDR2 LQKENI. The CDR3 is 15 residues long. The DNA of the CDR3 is TGTGCCAGCTCACCGATGCGGGGAGAAGCCTACGAGCAGTACTTC. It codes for CASSPMRGEAYEQYF. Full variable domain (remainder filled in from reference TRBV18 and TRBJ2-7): NAGVMQNPRHLVRRRGQEARLRCSPMKGHSHVYWYRQLPEEGLKFMVYLQKENIIDESGMPKERFSAEFPKEGPSILRIQQVVRGDSAAYFCASSPMRGEAYEQYFGPGTRLTVT.

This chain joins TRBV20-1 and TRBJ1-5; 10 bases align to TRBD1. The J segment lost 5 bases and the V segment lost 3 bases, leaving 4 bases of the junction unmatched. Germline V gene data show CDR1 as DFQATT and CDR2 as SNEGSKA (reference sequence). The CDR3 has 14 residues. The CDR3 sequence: CSASGDRGHQPQHF. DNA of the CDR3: TGCAGTGCTAGTGGGGACAGGGGTCATCAGCCCCAGCATTTT.